These T cell receptor beta chains were read from a single sample in a study of CD8+ T cells in alopecia areata. The data were produced by immunoSEQ multiplex PCR, yet TCRdb's version contains in-frame clones alone and is incomplete. The sample lists 40,000 to 45,000 clones; roughly 89% were seen once. The starting material was CD8+ T cells sorted from blood, obtained at week 24, from a patient treated with tofacitinib. The receptors here all came from a human donor with alopecia areata. CDR3s include the opening cysteine and the closing phenylalanine or tryptophan. Fields, in order: J gene, CDR3 length, V gene, CDR3 protein.

TRBJ2-7,11,TRBV29-1,CSVVFWHEQYF
TRBJ1-2,11,TRBV29-1,CSVTGNYGYTF
TRBJ2-1,15,TRBV5-4,CASSLTGQGYNEQFF
TRBJ2-1,16,TRBV7-2,CASSFFGGRLANEQFF
TRBJ1-1,14,TRBV7-9,CASSLRGGGLEAFF
TRBJ2-1,13,TRBV7-2,CASSFQGYNEQFF
TRBJ1-5,12,TRBV6-1,CASSGGSQPQHF
TRBJ2-7,14,TRBV7-2,CASSPSGGAYEQYF
TRBJ2-1,20,TRBV19,CASSIDFPERGGFIYNEQFF
TRBJ2-4,20,TRBV29-1,CSVEGIFSQGASYAKNIQYF
TRBJ2-5,16,TRBV7-8,CASSLITSGGMETQYF
TRBJ2-3,16,TRBV7-8,CASSLASASTTDTQYF
TRBJ1-5,14,TRBV15,CATSRDRGGQPQHF
TRBJ1-1,15,TRBV28,CASSQTEPMNTEAFF
TRBJ1-1,14,TRBV4-1,CASSQGRGRSEAFF
TRBJ2-7,14,TRBV2,CASTGRESSYEQYF
TRBJ1-1,14,TRBV15,CATSRGKEGTEAFF
TRBJ2-3,15,TRBV28,CASSPRTSPPDTQYF
TRBJ2-3,15,TRBV7-9,CASSPRDREADTQYF
TRBJ2-1,19,TRBV4-3,CASSQAGGAAVRAYNEQFF
TRBJ2-5,16,TRBV4-3,CASSQDGTREGETQYF
TRBJ2-1,15,TRBV5-1,CASSLVGGPYNEQFF
TRBJ1-6,14,TRBV27,CASSFTGGESPLHF
TRBJ2-2,16,TRBV5-1,CASSLTDRGITGELFF
TRBJ2-7,14,TRBV29-1,CSVEERDREYEQYF
TRBJ1-1,16,TRBV30,CAWSGAGGQLNTEAFF
TRBJ2-3,14,TRBV4-1,CASSQVGSTDTQYF
TRBJ2-1,13,TRBV19,CASSIYSPREQFF
TRBJ2-7,14,TRBV28,CASSFRTSGAEQYF
TRBJ1-1,11,TRBV30,CAWTGWTEAFF
TRBJ2-7,14,TRBV29-1,CSVGLQGPAYEQYF
TRBJ1-5,13,TRBV9,CASSDSPNQPQHF
TRBJ1-2,12,TRBV29-1,CSVTGDNYGYTF
TRBJ2-5,12,TRBV27,CASRTGLETQYF
TRBJ2-1,16,TRBV6-1,CASSEGVRGPYNEQFF
TRBJ2-1,18,TRBV7-6,CASSLYRLDSSSYNEQFF
TRBJ2-7,15,TRBV11-2,CASSQWRTDSYEQYF
TRBJ1-4,16,TRBV7-9,CASSLGGSGYEEKLFF
TRBJ1-2,17,TRBV7-7,CASSSMTECRKTYGYIF
TRBJ2-3,14,TRBV5-6,CASSLGLAGDTQYF
TRBJ1-6,14,TRBV5-6,CASSWASGPLHLHF
TRBJ2-1,18,TRBV10-3,CAISESRNGQAYNNEQFF
TRBJ2-2,16,TRBV7-9,CASVTTATPNTGELFF
TRBJ2-3,16,TRBV28,CASSSPVLSSTDTQYF
TRBJ1-3,15,TRBV4-1,CASSQEGRSGNTIYF
TRBJ2-5,14,TRBV19,CASSPLRDPETQYF
TRBJ1-1,14,TRBV4-1,CASSREQGSTEAFF
TRBJ2-5,13,TRBV29-1,CSVEYRLQETQYF
TRBJ2-7,14,TRBV30,CAWSPVDSTYEQYF
TRBJ2-2,15,TRBV27,CASSFGGGYTGELFF
TRBJ2-7,14,TRBV4-1,CASSQESGSYEQYF
TRBJ2-7,17,TRBV11-2,CASSRIGATHISYEQYF
TRBJ2-7,14,TRBV30,CAWSVGAGSYEQYF
TRBJ2-7,15,TRBV29-1,CSVEVWRGVLYEQYF
TRBJ2-5,16,TRBV13,CASSPEGLADLETQYF
TRBJ2-7,15,TRBV7-2,CASSTQAGGPYEQYF
TRBJ2-1,15,TRBV2,CASSATPGTYNEQFF
TRBJ2-5,17,TRBV28,CASSTSGTSIIRGTQYF
TRBJ2-1,15,TRBV11-1,CASSPESWDYNEQFF